The subject of this entry is one T cell receptor (beta chain). Per the germline V gene, CDR1 is SGHNT and CDR2 is YYREEE (reference sequence). Trimming took 2 bases from V and 0 from J, leaving 5 bases between them. The CDR3 length is 13 residues. The sample originates from a study of blood T cell repertoires in COVID-19. The wider study: COVID-19 samples, acute and convalescent, were from the United States, Italy and Spain. The cDNA or gDNA used as material had been derived from T cells, B-cell-depleted T cells, or PBMCs.

Original processing methods: Amplification with reference gene primers provided the estimates of nucleated cell counts. Repertoires were generated with immunoSEQ multiplex PCR, while TCRdb's copy carries only in-frame clones and drops some. The DNA was the basis for D and trimming; V, J and clone size are from that table. The table has approximately 93,000 clones, 70% to 90% seen once. Material for sequencing was peripheral blood. This TCR derives from a man in his sixties with acute or convalescent COVID-19. The chain couples TRBV5-4 to TRBJ2-5; D unclear. DNA for the CDR3: TGTGCCAGCAGCTTAACTGACCAAGAGACCCAGTACTTC. This translates into CASSLTDQETQYF.